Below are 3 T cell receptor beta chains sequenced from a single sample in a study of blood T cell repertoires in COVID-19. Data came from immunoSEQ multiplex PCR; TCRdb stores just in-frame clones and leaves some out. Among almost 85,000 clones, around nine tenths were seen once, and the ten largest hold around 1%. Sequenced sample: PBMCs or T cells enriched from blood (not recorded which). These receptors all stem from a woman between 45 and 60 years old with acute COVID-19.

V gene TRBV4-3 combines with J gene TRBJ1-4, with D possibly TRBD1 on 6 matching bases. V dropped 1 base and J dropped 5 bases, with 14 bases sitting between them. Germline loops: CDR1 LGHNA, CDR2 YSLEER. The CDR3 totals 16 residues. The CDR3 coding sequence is TGCGCCAGCAGCCAAGTAAACAGGGATGCGAATGAAAAACTGTTTTTT. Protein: CASSQVNRDANEKLFF.

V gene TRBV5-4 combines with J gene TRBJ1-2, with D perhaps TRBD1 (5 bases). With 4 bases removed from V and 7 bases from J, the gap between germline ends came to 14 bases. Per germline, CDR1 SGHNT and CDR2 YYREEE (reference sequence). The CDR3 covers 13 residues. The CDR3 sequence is CASSPRGISGYTF. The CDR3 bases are TGTGCCAGCAGCCCGCGGGGGATCTCTGGCTACACCTTC.

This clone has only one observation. The DNA for the CDR3 is TGTGCCAGCAGCACGGGACAAACTGAAGCTTTCTTT. It translates to CASSTGQTEAFF. The genes are TRBV11-3 and TRBJ1-1; D possibly corresponds to TRBD1 (6 bases). Trimming took off 5 bases at V and 5 bases at J, with 9 bases between the two ends. CDR3 length: 12 amino acids. Germline CDR1 reads SGHNT; CDR2 reads YENEEA.